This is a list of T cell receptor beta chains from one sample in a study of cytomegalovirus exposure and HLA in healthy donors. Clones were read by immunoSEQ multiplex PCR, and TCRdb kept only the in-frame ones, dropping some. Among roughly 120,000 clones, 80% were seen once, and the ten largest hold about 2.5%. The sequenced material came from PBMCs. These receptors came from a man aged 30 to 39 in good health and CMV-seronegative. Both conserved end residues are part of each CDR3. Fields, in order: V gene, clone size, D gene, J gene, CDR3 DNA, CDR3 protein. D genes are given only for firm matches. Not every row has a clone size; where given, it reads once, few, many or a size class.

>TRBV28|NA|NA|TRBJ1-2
TGTGCCAGCAGCTATGGACGGAGGGGCTACACCTTC
CASSYGRRGYTF
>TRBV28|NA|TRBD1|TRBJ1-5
TGTGCCAGCAGACCCGGACAGGGGAATCAGCCCCAGCATTTT
CASRPGQGNQPQHF
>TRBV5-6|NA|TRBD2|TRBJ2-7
TGTGCCAGCAGCTTCTATTATGTGGGAGGGCGAAACTACGAGCAGTACTTC
CASSFYYVGGRNYEQYF
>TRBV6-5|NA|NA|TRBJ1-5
TGTGCCAGCAGGGCAGCGATCAATCAGCCCCAGCATTTT
CASRAAINQPQHF
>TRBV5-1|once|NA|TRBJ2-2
TGCGCCAGCAGGAGGGGGGGAGGAGCCGAGAGAATCACCGGGGAGCTGTTTTTT
CASRRGGGAERITGELFF
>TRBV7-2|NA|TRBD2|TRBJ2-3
TGTGCCAGCAGCTCCCGGTGGGGGGGGACAGATACGCAGTATTTT
CASSSRWGGTDTQYF
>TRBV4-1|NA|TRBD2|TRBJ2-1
TGCGCCAGCAGCCAAGCAGCGGGACACAATGAGCAGTTCTTC
CASSQAAGHNEQFF
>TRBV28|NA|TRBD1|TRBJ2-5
TGTGCCAGCACCTTTGGGACAGGAGAGACCCAGTACTTC
CASTFGTGETQYF
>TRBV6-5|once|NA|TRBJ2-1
TGTGCCAGCAGTTACTCGGGGGGCGGGAGCAAGGCTGAGCAGTTCTTC
CASSYSGGGSKAEQFF
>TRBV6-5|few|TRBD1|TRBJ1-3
TGTGCCAGTTCGTCGGGACAGGGGGCTGGAAACACCATATATTTT
CASSSGQGAGNTIYF
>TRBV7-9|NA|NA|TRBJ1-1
TGTGCCAGCAGCCCAACGGGACTCCCGAGGGAAGCTTTCTTT
CASSPTGLPREAFF
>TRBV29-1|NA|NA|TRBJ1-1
TGCAGCTTTTTCTACCGCACTGAAGCTTTCTTT
CSFFYRTEAFF
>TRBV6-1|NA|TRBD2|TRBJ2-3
TGTGCCAGCAGAGAGGAGCGGGAGCGCACAGATACGCAGTATTTT
CASREERERTDTQYF
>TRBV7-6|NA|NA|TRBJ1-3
TGTGCCAGCAGCTCGGTATCAGGACTCTCTGGAAACACCATATATTTT
CASSSVSGLSGNTIYF
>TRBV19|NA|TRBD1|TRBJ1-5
TGTGCCAGTAGTATAGGGGGACAGGGGGTTCAGCCCCAGCATTTT
CASSIGGQGVQPQHF
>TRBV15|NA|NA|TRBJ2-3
TGTGCCACCAGCAGAGATAACGGGAGAAGGCAAAGCACAGATACGCAGTATTTT
CATSRDNGRRQSTDTQYF
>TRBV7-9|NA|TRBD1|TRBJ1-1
TGTGCCAGCAGCTTCGGACAGGGACAAGCTTTCTTT
CASSFGQGQAFF
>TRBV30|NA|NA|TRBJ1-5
TGTGCCTGGAGAAGAGGGAGCAATCAGCCCCAGAATTTT
CAWRRGSNQPQNF
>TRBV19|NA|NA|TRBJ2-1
TGTGCCAGTAGTATCCAGGGGCCACTACCCCTCAATGAGCAGTTCTTC
CASSIQGPLPLNEQFF
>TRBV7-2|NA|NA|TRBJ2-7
TGTGCCAGCAGCTTAGCGTCGGACTACTACGAGCAGTACTTC
CASSLASDYYEQYF
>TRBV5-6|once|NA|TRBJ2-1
TGTGCCAGCAGCTTGGACGGGGAGAGCTACAATGAGCAGTTCTTC
CASSLDGESYNEQFF
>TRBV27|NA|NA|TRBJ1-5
TGTGCCAGCAGCATCAACTTTAGCAATCAGCCCCAGCATTTT
CASSINFSNQPQHF
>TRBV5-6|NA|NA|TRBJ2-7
TGTGCCAGCAGCTTTTCGGCCTACGAGCAGTACTTC
CASSFSAYEQYF
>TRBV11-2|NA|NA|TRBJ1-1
TGTGCCAGCAGCTTTGAAGGGAGTGAAGCTTTCTTT
CASSFEGSEAFF